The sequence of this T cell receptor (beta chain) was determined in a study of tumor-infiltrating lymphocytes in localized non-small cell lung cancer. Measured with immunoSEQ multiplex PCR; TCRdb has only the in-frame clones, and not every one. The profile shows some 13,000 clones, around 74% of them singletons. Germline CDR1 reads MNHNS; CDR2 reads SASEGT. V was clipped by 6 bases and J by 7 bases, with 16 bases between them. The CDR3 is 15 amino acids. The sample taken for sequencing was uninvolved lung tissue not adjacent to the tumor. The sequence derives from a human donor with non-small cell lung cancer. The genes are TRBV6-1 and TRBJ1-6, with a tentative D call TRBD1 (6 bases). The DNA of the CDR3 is TGTGCCAGCAGCGCTATAACAGGGTCCAATTCACCCCTCCACTTT. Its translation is CASSAITGSNSPLHF.